This T cell receptor beta chain originates from a study of tumour-infiltrating T cells in Burkitt lymphoma. Looking at the study overall: Survival, overall and progression-free, tracked with productive clonality.

Here immunoSEQ multiplex PCR was the method, and the copy in TCRdb shows in-frame clones only, minus some. Here the sample spans 4,000 to 6,000 clones, approximately 11% being singletons. Trimming stripped 2 bases from V and 0 bases from J, with 7 bases between. Per germline, CDR1 MNHEY and CDR2 SVGAGI. CDR3 size: 14 residues. With respect to this clone: At the DNA level, this CDR3 is encoded by other sequences in the same sample as well.

The clonotype was recovered from a human donor with diffuse large B-cell lymphoma. This chain connects TRBV6-5 to TRBJ1-1; maybe TRBD1 (6 bases). Sample: tumor tissue. This chain's CDR3 is CASSYGGMNTEAFF. The CDR3 coding sequence is TGTGCCAGCAGTTACGGGGGCATGAACACTGAAGCTTTCTTT.